This T cell receptor beta chain was obtained from a study of identical twins. This CDR3 contains 14 residues. Per the germline V gene, CDR1 is LGHNA and CDR2 is YNFKEQ. The germline V and J ends were trimmed by 0 bases and 5 bases, with 11 bases remaining between them. MiXCR was run by TCRdb on the 5' RACE reads, yielding one entry per CDR3 protein. The table has about 520,000 distinct CDR3 sequences, approximately 22% seen once; the top ten hold about 0.99%. The data were also submitted as part of a second study, on T cells expressing NK-cell markers. That paper states: Several experiments employed an anti-gamma-delta TCR antibody to confine sorting to alpha-beta TCR T cells.

The receptor was derived from a woman between 18 and 29 years old in good health. V and J are TRBV4-2 and TRBJ2-7; D may correspond to TRBD1 or TRBD2 (5 bases each). The sequenced material came from CD4+ T cells sorted from blood. The CDR3 region is CASSQEVGRDEQYF. The CDR3 coding sequence is TGTGCCAGCAGCCAAGAGGTGGGGCGGGACGAGCAGTACTTC.